The rows below give T cell receptor beta chains drawn from one sample of a study of CD8+CD57+ T cells in acquired aplastic anemia. TCRdb independently ran MiXCR on the reads; one entry per CDR3 protein. The sample records about 180,000 distinct CDR3 sequences, under 55% being singletons. Sequencing used sorted CD4+, CD8+, or CD8+CD57+ T cells (not recorded which) from PBMCs. These receptors were taken from a human donor in good health. CDR3s include the opening cysteine and the closing phenylalanine or tryptophan. Each record gives: J gene, D gene, clone size, V gene, CDR3 DNA, CDR3 protein. A D gene is named only where the DNA matches it firmly. Size is stated for part of the rows, as once, few or many counts, or as a class when the clone is expanded.

J gene: TRBJ2-2; D gene: -; clone size: many; V gene: TRBV7-3; CDR3 DNA: TGTGCCAGCAGCTTAGGGCAGGGTTACACCGGGGAGCTGTTTTTT; CDR3 protein: CASSLGQGYTGELFF
J gene: TRBJ1-4; D gene: TRBD1; clone size: -; V gene: TRBV5-6; CDR3 DNA: TGTGCCAGCAGCTTGGGAGCTGGGGGACAGGGTTATGAAAAACTGTTTTTT; CDR3 protein: CASSLGAGGQGYEKLFF
J gene: TRBJ2-7; D gene: -; clone size: -; V gene: TRBV30; CDR3 DNA: TGTGCCTGGAGTGTGGACCAGCCCTACGAGCAGTACTTC; CDR3 protein: CAWSVDQPYEQYF
J gene: TRBJ2-7; D gene: TRBD2; clone size: -; V gene: TRBV6-1; CDR3 DNA: TGTGCCAGCAGACCAGGGACTAGCGGGAGTGGGGAGCAGTACTTC; CDR3 protein: CASRPGTSGSGEQYF
J gene: TRBJ2-7; D gene: -; clone size: many; V gene: TRBV12-3/TRBV12-4; CDR3 DNA: TGTGCCAGCAGTTTTAAACGGTACGAGCAGTACTTC; CDR3 protein: CASSFKRYEQYF
J gene: TRBJ1-1; D gene: -; clone size: -; V gene: TRBV20-1; CDR3 DNA: TGCAGTGCTAGACTCGGGACTGAAGCTTTCTTT; CDR3 protein: CSARLGTEAFF
J gene: TRBJ2-5; D gene: TRBD2; clone size: -; V gene: TRBV29-1; CDR3 DNA: TGCAGCGTTGAATGGACGGGAGGGCCGGAAGAGACCCAGTACTTC; CDR3 protein: CSVEWTGGPEETQYF
J gene: TRBJ2-7; D gene: -; clone size: -; V gene: TRBV5-1; CDR3 DNA: TGCGCCAGCAGCTTGGATCTGACACCCATGAACGAGCAGTACTTC; CDR3 protein: CASSLDLTPMNEQYF
J gene: TRBJ2-5; D gene: TRBD2; clone size: many; V gene: TRBV24-1; CDR3 DNA: TGTGCCACCAGTGATTTAAGTCGGGACTATGAGACCCAGTACTTC; CDR3 protein: CATSDLSRDYETQYF
J gene: TRBJ2-5; D gene: -; clone size: -; V gene: TRBV24-1; CDR3 DNA: TGTGCCACCAGTGGCCGGGTCAGGGAGACCCAGTACTTC; CDR3 protein: CATSGRVRETQYF
J gene: TRBJ1-5; D gene: -; clone size: -; V gene: TRBV6-5; CDR3 DNA: TGTGCCAGCAGTTCGACAGATAGCGATCAGCCCCAGCATTTT; CDR3 protein: CASSSTDSDQPQHF
J gene: TRBJ2-5; D gene: -; clone size: -; V gene: TRBV2; CDR3 DNA: TGTGCCAGCAGTGGTCTGCGAGGAGAGACCCAGTACTTC; CDR3 protein: CASSGLRGETQYF
J gene: TRBJ2-1; D gene: -; clone size: once; V gene: TRBV6-5; CDR3 DNA: TGTGCCAGCAGTTACGTGGGGGGGCTAAATGAGCAGTTCTTC; CDR3 protein: CASSYVGGLNEQFF
J gene: TRBJ2-7; D gene: TRBD1; clone size: -; V gene: TRBV20-1; CDR3 DNA: TGCAGTGCTAGCCTTTCAGGGGGCCGCGAGCAGTACTTC; CDR3 protein: CSASLSGGREQYF
J gene: TRBJ2-3; D gene: -; clone size: -; V gene: TRBV10-1; CDR3 DNA: TGCGCCAGCAGTGAGTCGGGGGAAGATGGCACAGATACGCAGTATTTT; CDR3 protein: CASSESGEDGTDTQYF
J gene: TRBJ1-5; D gene: -; clone size: once; V gene: TRBV20-1; CDR3 DNA: TGCAGTGCTAGGGGGCAGGGAGAACAGCCCCAGCATTTT; CDR3 protein: CSARGQGEQPQHF
J gene: TRBJ2-4; D gene: -; clone size: few; V gene: TRBV11-3; CDR3 DNA: TGTGCCAGCAGCCCCCGAGGGGTAGGAAACATTCAGTACTTC; CDR3 protein: CASSPRGVGNIQYF
J gene: TRBJ2-7; D gene: TRBD1; clone size: many; V gene: TRBV10-3; CDR3 DNA: TGTGCCATCAGTGAGTCAGACCGGGACAGGGGGTACGAGCAGTACTTC; CDR3 protein: CAISESDRDRGYEQYF
J gene: TRBJ2-3; D gene: TRBD1; clone size: few; V gene: TRBV5-4; CDR3 DNA: TGTGCCAGCAGCCAGGGGACAGGGCTTGACACAGATACGCAGTATTTT; CDR3 protein: CASSQGTGLDTDTQYF
J gene: TRBJ2-5; D gene: TRBD2; clone size: -; V gene: TRBV7-2; CDR3 DNA: TGTGCCAGCAGCTCGGGAGGGTTTGGAGAGACCCAGTACTTC; CDR3 protein: CASSSGGFGETQYF
J gene: TRBJ2-4; D gene: -; clone size: -; V gene: TRBV18; CDR3 DNA: TGTGCCAGCTCACCTGAAATGCCGAGCATTCAGTACTTC; CDR3 protein: CASSPEMPSIQYF
J gene: TRBJ1-2; D gene: -; clone size: many; V gene: TRBV10-3; CDR3 DNA: TGTGCCATCAGTGACGAGGGCAACTATGGCTACACCTTC; CDR3 protein: CAISDEGNYGYTF
J gene: TRBJ1-2; D gene: -; clone size: -; V gene: TRBV29-1; CDR3 DNA: TGCAGCGTTGTCCACCCTTCCGAGGACTATGGCTACACCTTC; CDR3 protein: CSVVHPSEDYGYTF
J gene: TRBJ2-1; D gene: -; clone size: -; V gene: TRBV25-1; CDR3 DNA: TGTGCCAGCAGTGAAGACCCCTACGGGTCGAGGTCCTACAATGAGCAGTTCTTC; CDR3 protein: CASSEDPYGSRSYNEQFF
J gene: TRBJ2-7; D gene: -; clone size: -; V gene: TRBV2; CDR3 DNA: TGTGCCAACTCGAACAGGGTCCGCCCCGAGCAGTACTTC; CDR3 protein: CANSNRVRPEQYF
J gene: TRBJ2-1; D gene: TRBD2; clone size: many; V gene: TRBV7-2; CDR3 DNA: TGTGCCAGCAGCTTTCGGGGGGGATTGTACAATGAGCAGTTCTTC; CDR3 protein: CASSFRGGLYNEQFF
J gene: TRBJ1-1; D gene: -; clone size: -; V gene: TRBV19; CDR3 DNA: TGTGCCAGTAGTATGGTACATCAGAACACTGAAGCTTTCTTT; CDR3 protein: CASSMVHQNTEAFF